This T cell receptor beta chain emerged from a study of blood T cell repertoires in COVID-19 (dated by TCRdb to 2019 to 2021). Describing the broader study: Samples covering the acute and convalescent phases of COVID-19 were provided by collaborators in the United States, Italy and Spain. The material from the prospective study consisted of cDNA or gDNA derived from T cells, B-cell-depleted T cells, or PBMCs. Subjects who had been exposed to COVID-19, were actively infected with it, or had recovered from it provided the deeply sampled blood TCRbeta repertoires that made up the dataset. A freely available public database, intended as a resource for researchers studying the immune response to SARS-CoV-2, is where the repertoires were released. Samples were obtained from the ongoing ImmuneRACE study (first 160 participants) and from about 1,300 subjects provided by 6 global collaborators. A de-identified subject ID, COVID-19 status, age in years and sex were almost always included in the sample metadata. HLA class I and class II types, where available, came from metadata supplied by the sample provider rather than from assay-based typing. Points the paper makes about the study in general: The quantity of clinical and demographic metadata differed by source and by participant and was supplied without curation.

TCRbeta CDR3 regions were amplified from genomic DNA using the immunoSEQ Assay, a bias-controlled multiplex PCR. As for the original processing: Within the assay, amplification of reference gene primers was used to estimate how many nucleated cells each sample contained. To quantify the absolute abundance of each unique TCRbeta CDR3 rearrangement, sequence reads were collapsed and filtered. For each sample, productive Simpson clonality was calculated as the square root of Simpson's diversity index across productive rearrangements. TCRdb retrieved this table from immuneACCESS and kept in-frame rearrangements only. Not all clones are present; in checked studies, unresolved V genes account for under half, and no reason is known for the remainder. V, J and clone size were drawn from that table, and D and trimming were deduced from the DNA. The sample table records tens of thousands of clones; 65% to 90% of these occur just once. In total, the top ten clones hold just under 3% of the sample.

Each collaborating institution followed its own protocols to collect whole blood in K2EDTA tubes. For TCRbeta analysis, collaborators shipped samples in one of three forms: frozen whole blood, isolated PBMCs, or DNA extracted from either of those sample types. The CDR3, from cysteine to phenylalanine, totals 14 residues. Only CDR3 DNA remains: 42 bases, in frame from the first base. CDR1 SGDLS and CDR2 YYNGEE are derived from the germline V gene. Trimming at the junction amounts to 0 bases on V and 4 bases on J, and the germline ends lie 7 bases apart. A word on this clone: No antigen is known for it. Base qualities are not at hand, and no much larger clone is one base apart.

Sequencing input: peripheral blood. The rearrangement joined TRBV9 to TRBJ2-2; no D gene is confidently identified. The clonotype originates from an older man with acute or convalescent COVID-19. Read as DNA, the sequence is TGTGCCAGCAGCGTAGATTCCCTCACCGGGGAGCTGTTTTTT. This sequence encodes CASSVDSLTGELFF.